This T cell receptor beta chain originates from a study of T-cell reconstitution after alpha-beta-depleted transplantation in children. Details on this clonotype: Antigen unknown.

Study-wide results and caveats: Alpha-beta T cells present about two months after transplant were reported to originate from several hundred expanded graft clones. T-cell numbers and diversity, one year after transplant, stemmed largely from T cells that were newly produced.

Germline loops: CDR1 SGHVS, CDR2 FQNEAQ. This CDR3 contains 16 residues. The V end lost 4 bases, the J end lost 2 bases, and 18 bases lay between the germline ends. Unique molecular identifiers were used to barcode this TCRbeta library. TCRdb recomputed calls from the PCR reads with MiXCR, one row per CDR3 protein. Here the sample spans fewer than 1 million distinct CDR3 sequences, 16% being singletons. The input for sequencing was PBMCs, mostly from graft donor cells, taken 360 days after TCRalphabeta/CD19-depleted stem cell transplant. This clonotype originated in a male patient aged 10-17 years who had a stem cell transplant for acute lymphoblastic leukemia, so the T cells may come from the graft donor. V gene TRBV7-8 combines with J gene TRBJ2-7, with D tentatively TRBD1 or TRBD2 (5 bases each). The CDR3 DNA reads as TGTGCCAGCAGCTCCCCGGCCCGGGACGGAGCCTACGAGCAGTACTTC. It is translated as CASSSPARDGAYEQYF.